The clone carrying this TCR beta chain was seen only once. Its cognate antigen is unknown. Extracted RNA was reverse transcribed, and the resulting cDNA served as sequencing template. Assay used: immunoSEQ multiplex PCR; TCRdb lists only in-frame clones, some missing. The sample lists 150,000 to 200,000 clones, about 71% occurring once. The sample is drawn from a study of CD8+ T cells in alopecia areata. As for treatment: oral pan-JAK inhibitor, 5-10 mg twice daily. Collected material from alopecia areata patients comprised lesional scalp punch biopsies and peripheral blood. Study findings and constraints: In scalp samples, resident alphabeta T cells of normal skin are also sequenced.

After removal of 0 bases from V and 8 bases from J, the junction contained 8 bases not matched to a gene. CDR1 and CDR2 (germline): SQVTM, ANQGSEA. CDR3 length: 14 amino acids. Sequenced material: CD4+ T cells sorted from blood, taken at week 4, from a patient treated with tofacitinib. This clonotype was obtained from a human donor with alopecia areata. The V and J genes are TRBV29-1 and TRBJ1-2; the match to TRBD1 covers 8 bases. In DNA form, the CDR3 reads TGCAGCGTTGAAGATGGACAGGGCCCGAGGGGCTACACCTTC. This encodes CSVEDGQGPRGYTF.